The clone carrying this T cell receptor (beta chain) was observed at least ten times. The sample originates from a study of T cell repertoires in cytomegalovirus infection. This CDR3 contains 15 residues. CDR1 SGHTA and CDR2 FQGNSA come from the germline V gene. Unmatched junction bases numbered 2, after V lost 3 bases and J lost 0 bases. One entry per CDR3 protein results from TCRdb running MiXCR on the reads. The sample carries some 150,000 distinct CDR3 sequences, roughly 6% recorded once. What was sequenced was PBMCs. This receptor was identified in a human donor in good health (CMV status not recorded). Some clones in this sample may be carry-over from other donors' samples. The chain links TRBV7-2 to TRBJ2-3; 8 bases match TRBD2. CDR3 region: CASSFGGESTDTQYF. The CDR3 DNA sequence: TGTGCCAGCAGCTTCGGGGGGGAAAGCACAGATACGCAGTATTTT.